Sequencing of this TCR beta chain was carried out in a study of blood T cell repertoires in COVID-19. About the research overall: Donors in the United States, Italy and Spain gave samples during acute or convalescent COVID-19. Sources were T cells, B-cell-depleted T cells, or PBMCs; the material itself was cDNA or gDNA.

Under the authors' procedure: Quantification of nucleated cells was approximated via reference gene primer amplification. The table came from immunoSEQ multiplex PCR; TCRdb's copy has only in-frame clones and leaves some out. The DNA was the basis for D and trimming; V, J and clone size are from that table. The sample holds 90,000 to 120,000 clones, about four fifths seen once. This clone was seen more than once but under ten times. The sample was peripheral blood. This clonotype originated in a woman at least 80 years old with active or convalescent COVID-19.

DNA for the CDR3: TGTGCCAGCGGCCGACAGACAAATCAGCCCCAGCATTTT. Translation: CASGRQTNQPQHF. V and J are TRBV6-6 and TRBJ1-5, with D perhaps TRBD1 (5 bases). This CDR3 is 13 amino acids long. Germline CDR1 reads MNHNY; CDR2 reads SVGAGI (reference sequence). Trimming left V 8 bases short and J 4 bases short, with 12 bases between.